This entry concerns a single T cell receptor beta chain. The antigen is unknown. The data were obtained in a study of vaccination and CD4 T cells after COVID-19. From germline, CDR1 is MDHEN and CDR2 SYDVKM. The CDR3 has 15 amino acids. V lost 4 bases to trimming and J lost 4 bases; unmatched junction nucleotides: 9. Treatment here: approximately 11-day PBMC culture with coronavirus spike peptide pools or control peptides (ViraFEST assay). Oncomine TCR Beta short-read sequencing was applied to DNA from cultured CD4+ T cells. A single record per CDR3 protein comes from TCRdb applying MiXCR to the PCR reads. The sample records about 14,000 distinct CDR3 sequences, 43% being singletons.

V usage is TRBV28 and J usage is TRBJ2-5, with 7 bases fitting TRBD1. Material: cultured CD4+ T cells from blood. The source of this sequence is a human donor with COVID-19. As DNA, the CDR3 is TGTGCCAGCAGTTCCCACAGGGGTAGCGTAGAGACCCAGTACTTC. Protein product: CASSSHRGSVETQYF.